The 19 T cell receptor beta chains reported below all come from one sample, sequenced in a study of T cell responses to AZD1222 COVID-19 vaccine. Clones were sequenced by immunoSEQ multiplex PCR, and TCRdb holds only the in-frame ones, with some missing. Found here are 100,000 to 150,000 clones, about 89% of them singletons; the top ten hold under 35%. The sequences come from peripheral blood, collected on day 0 of AZD1222 vaccination. The receptors derive from an adult in good health.

The chain uses TRBV6-5 and TRBJ2-1, with TRBD1 as a possible D gene (6 bases). The germline V and J ends were trimmed by 5 bases and 4 bases, with 15 bases remaining between them. Germline V lookup: CDR1 MNHEY, CDR2 SVGAGI. The CDR3 totals 15 residues. The CDR3 DNA sequence: TGTGCCAGCAGTCCCTACGGGACAACGTACAATGAGCAGTTCTTC. Amino acids: CASSPYGTTYNEQFF.

In nucleotides, the CDR3 is TGCGCCAGCAGCCCAGGGGGAACGAACACTGAAGCTTTCTTT. Residues: CASSPGGTNTEAFF. This chain joins TRBV5-1 and TRBJ1-1; the match to TRBD1 covers 7 bases. V trimming: 4 bases; J trimming: 1 base; junction bases outside the gene matches: 4. This CDR3 comprises 14 residues. Germline V gene data show CDR1 as SGHRS and CDR2 as YFSETQ.

J is TRBJ1-6 and V is TRBV18; D gene ambiguous. Germline-derived CDR1 and CDR2 are KGHSH and LQKENI. CDR3 length: 16 residues. The V gene lost 3 bases and the J gene lost 9 bases, with 18 bases spanning the gap. The CDR3 DNA reads as TGTGCCAGCTCACCGCTTGACGGCTTTAGAGGTTCACCCCTCCACTTT. Encoded protein: CASSPLDGFRGSPLHF.

This clone appeared once. V gene TRBV18 combines with J gene TRBJ2-7; 10 positions match TRBD1. V lost 3 bases and J lost 6; bases outside the gene matches: 5. The CDR3 has 14 amino acids. The germline CDR1 and CDR2 sequences are KGHSH and LQKENI. The CDR3: CASSPGQGRSEQYF. Written as DNA, the CDR3 is TGTGCCAGCTCACCGGGACAGGGGAGGAGCGAGCAGTACTTC.

The CDR3 sequence: CASSYFSLNTEAFF. The CDR3 DNA sequence: TGTGCCAGCAGTTACTTTTCCTTGAACACTGAAGCTTTCTTT. The V gene is TRBV6-5, the J gene TRBJ1-1; no clear D gene. CDR1 is MNHEY and CDR2 is SVGAGI in the germline V gene. The length of the CDR3 is 14 residues. Trimming pared 1 base from V and 0 bases from J, leaving 6 bases between.

The V gene is TRBV5-1, the J gene TRBJ1-1, with 9 nucleotides matching TRBD1. The CDR3 spans 14 residues. With 0 bases clipped from V and 11 bases from J, the junction kept 8 bases outside the gene matches. The germline V gene has CDR1 SGHRS and CDR2 YFSETQ. Here the CDR3 DNA reads TGCGCCAGCAGCTTGGGGGACAGGGCCGCAGAGGCTTTCTTT. Translating gives CASSLGDRAAEAFF.

The chain has TRBV5-6 and TRBJ2-5; D is tentatively TRBD1 or TRBD2 (6 bases each). The V gene's germline CDR1 is SGHDT and CDR2 YYEEEE. This CDR3 has 14 residues. Deletions cut 4 bases from V and 1 base from J, with 11 bases between. In DNA form, the CDR3 reads TGTGCCAGCAGCCCGGGGGCAGTCCAAGAGACCCAGTACTTC. This translates into CASSPGAVQETQYF. Full variable domain (outside the CDR3, taken from reference TRBV5-6 and TRBJ2-5): DAGVTQSPTHLIKTRGQQVTLRCSPKSGHDTVSWYQQALGQGPQFIFQYYEEEERQRGNFPDRFSGHQFPNYSSELNVNALLLGDSALYLCASSPGAVQETQYFGPGTRLLVL.

This chain uses TRBV29-1 with TRBJ1-1; TRBD1 matches at 9 bases. The ends lost 4 bases at V and 4 bases at J; junction bases unmatched: 10. The CDR3 has 15 residues. The germline CDR1 and CDR2 sequences are SQVTM and ANQGSEA. Here the CDR3 reads CSVGRQGVLGTEAFF. The CDR3 nucleotides are TGCAGCGTTGGGAGACAGGGGGTACTGGGCACTGAAGCTTTCTTT.

The V call is TRBV5-1, the J call TRBJ1-1; a weak D match, TRBD1 (5 bases). The CDR3 is 16 amino acids. The germline CDR1 and CDR2 sequences are SGHRS and YFSETQ. With 3 bases removed from V and 4 bases from J, the gap between germline ends came to 19 bases. The CDR3 reads CASSSYGGARTTEAFF. In nucleotides, the CDR3 is TGCGCCAGCAGCTCATACGGAGGGGCGCGGACCACTGAAGCTTTCTTT.

This chain uses TRBV24-1 with TRBJ1-4; TRBD1 matches at 8 bases. Germline V gene data show CDR1 as KGHDR and CDR2 as SFDVKD. J was trimmed by 6 bases and V by 8 bases; bases with no gene match: 16. This CDR3 spans 17 amino acids. The CDR3 protein is CATTNPTGQEAYEKLFF. The CDR3 DNA sequence: TGTGCCACCACCAACCCTACGGGACAGGAGGCGTATGAAAAACTGTTTTTT.

V gene TRBV5-8 combines with J gene TRBJ1-6; TRBD1 agrees at 7 bases. The germline V gene has CDR1 SGHTS and CDR2 YDEGEE. This CDR3 comprises 16 residues. The ends lost 2 bases at V and 7 bases at J; junction bases unmatched: 9. CDR3 in amino acids: CASSFSLTGRNSPLHF. As DNA, the CDR3 is TGTGCCAGCAGCTTCTCACTGACAGGGAGGAATTCACCCCTCCACTTT.

The J gene is TRBJ1-6, the V gene TRBV5-1; D call uncertain. V was pared by 0 bases and J by 8 bases, with 9 bases between. This CDR3 region has 14 residues. In germline, CDR1 is SGHRS, CDR2 YFSETQ. The CDR3, as DNA: TGCGCCAGCAGCTTGGCCGGAGATCATTCACCCCTCCACTTT. This translates into CASSLAGDHSPLHF. The whole variable domain, filled in from reference TRBV5-1 and TRBJ1-6, reads KAGVTQTPRYLIKTRGQQVTLSCSPISGHRSVSWYQQTPGQGLQFLFEYFSETQRNKGNFPGRFSGRQFSNSRSEMNVSTLELGDSALYLCASSLAGDHSPLHFGNGTRLTVT.

The chain uses TRBV7-2 and TRBJ1-3; tentatively, D is TRBD1 (5 bases). V gave up 4 bases and J gave up 1 base, with 8 bases separating them. The CDR3 extends over 14 amino acids. Germline assignment: CDR1 SGHTA and CDR2 FQGNSA. DNA of the CDR3: TGTGCCAGCAGCTGGGGGGGTTCTGGAAACACCATATATTTT. Protein product: CASSWGGSGNTIYF.

The chain carries TRBV18 and TRBJ1-1, with 8 bases that match TRBD1. This CDR3 has 15 residues. The J segment lost 1 base and the V segment lost 3 bases, leaving 4 bases of the junction unmatched. The germline CDR1 and CDR2 sequences are KGHSH and LQKENI. The CDR3 coding sequence is TGTGCCAGCTCACCGGACAGGGCCCCGAACACTGAAGCTTTCTTT. Protein product: CASSPDRAPNTEAFF. Variable domain in full (rest from reference TRBV18 and TRBJ1-1): NAGVMQNPRHLVRRRGQEARLRCSPMKGHSHVYWYRQLPEEGLKFMVYLQKENIIDESGMPKERFSAEFPKEGPSILRIQQVVRGDSAAYFCASSPDRAPNTEAFFGQGTRLTVV.

The rearrangement uses TRBV10-3 and TRBJ1-3; possibly TRBD1 for D (6 bases). The CDR3 covers 15 residues. Trimming removed 10 bases at V and 0 bases at J, with 16 bases between. Germline CDR1 reads ENHRY; CDR2 reads SYGVKD. CDR3 region: CATLNRAFSGNTIYF. DNA of the CDR3: TGTGCCACCTTGAACAGGGCCTTCTCTGGAAACACCATATATTTT.

This chain links TRBV7-3 with TRBJ2-1; no firm D call. Germline lookup yields CDR1 SGHTA and CDR2 FQGTGA. V lost 1 base, J lost 7 bases, and 8 bases lay in between. The CDR3 spans 13 residues. The CDR3 is CASSLKDGNEQFF. The CDR3 DNA reads TGTGCCAGCAGCTTAAAGGACGGAAATGAGCAGTTCTTC.

J is TRBJ2-7 and V is TRBV19, with a tentative D call TRBD2 (6 bases). The CDR3 is made up of 13 amino acids. CDR1 and CDR2 from the germline V gene are LNHDA and SQIVND (reference sequence). The V end lost 5 bases, the J end lost 4 bases, and 12 bases lay between the germline ends. CDR3 sequence reads: CASSWDSQYEQYF. The CDR3 nucleotides read TGTGCCAGTAGTTGGGACTCCCAGTACGAGCAGTACTTC.

The V gene is TRBV6-5, the J gene TRBJ2-5, with D possibly matching TRBD1 (6 bases). The germline gives CDR1 MNHEY, CDR2 SVGAGI. Trimming left V 6 bases short and J 1 base short, with 12 bases between. The CDR3 totals 14 residues. CDR3 region: CASSHLDSQETQYF. The CDR3 bases are TGTGCCAGCAGCCACCTGGACAGCCAAGAGACCCAGTACTTC.

V is TRBV5-6 and J is TRBJ2-1; 7 positions match TRBD2. The trim removed 4 bases at V and 8 bases at J, leaving 9 bases unmatched. Germline V CDR1 and CDR2: SGHDT, YYEEEE. The length of the CDR3 is 14 residues. CDR3 in amino acids: CASSTHPTSHEQFF. CDR3 nucleotide sequence: TGTGCCAGCAGCACCCACCCGACTAGCCATGAGCAGTTCTTC.